This T cell receptor (beta chain) derives from a study of PD-L1 blockade in urothelial cancer. Study as a whole: Bladder-origin urothelial cancer in males covered about 85% of the roughly 29 patients. Blood analysis took place 3 weeks (second dose) and 6 weeks after treatment start.

All patients handed over anywhere from 1 to 8 samples, pretreatment and on-treatment. Data came from immunoSEQ multiplex PCR; TCRdb stores just in-frame clones and leaves some out. The table has about 43,000 clones, 85% to 90% seen once. This clonotype was sampled from a woman between 55 and 75 years old with urothelial cancer. Sample: PBMCs, taken around atezolizumab (anti-PD-L1) treatment.

The CDR3 protein is CASSFIGQGAKNIQYF. The CDR3 DNA sequence: TGTGCCAGCAGTTTCATCGGACAGGGGGCCAAAAACATTCAGTACTTC. This chain joins TRBV28 and TRBJ2-4; TRBD1 matches at 9 bases. This CDR3 spans 16 amino acids. The germline gives CDR1 MDHEN, CDR2 SYDVKM. V shed 3 bases, J shed 1 base, and the junction held 4 bases outside the gene matches.